The T cell receptor beta chain under discussion was sequenced for a study of shared clonotypes between healthy human individuals. Germline V CDR1 and CDR2: MNHEY, SMNVEV (reference sequence). The CDR3 extends over 17 amino acids. V shed 0 bases and J shed 1 base, with 15 bases lying between them. Profiling relied on immunoSEQ multiplex PCR, and the TCRdb table lists in-frame clones only, not all of them. Here the sample spans over 2 million clones, about 95% being singletons. The naive CD8 fraction comprised CD45RO-negative cells positively selected for CCR7 and excluded terminally differentiated effector memory CD45RA+ cells.

The specimen sequenced was naive CD8+ T cells sorted from blood. The chain has TRBV27 and TRBJ1-1; D is possibly TRBD1 (6 bases). The source of this sequence is a man younger than 30 in good health. In DNA, the CDR3 is TGTGCCAGCAGTTTATCCTCACAGGGTACCTCGAACACTGAAGCTTTCTTT. It is translated as CASSLSSQGTSNTEAFF.